This TCR beta chain was profiled in a study of cytomegalovirus exposure and HLA in healthy donors. Study-wide results and caveats: In a later analysis, TCR beta V- and J-gene trimming was associated with a missense DCLRE1C variant. Immune exposure information comprised only CMV serostatus.

The CDR3 has 15 residues. Germline-derived CDR1 and CDR2 are SGHVS and FNYEAQ. V lost 2 bases, J lost 3 bases, and 13 bases lay in between. Turning to this clone: The antigen remains unidentified.

The PCR had 60 Vbeta and 13 Jbeta primers. Assay used: immunoSEQ multiplex PCR; TCRdb lists only in-frame clones, some missing. The data show more than 110,000 clones, 79% seen once. Sequencing used PBMCs. The sequence came from a man aged 18-30 years in good health and CMV-seronegative. This sequence joins TRBV7-6 and TRBJ2-5; weak D call: TRBD2 (6 bases). The CDR3 nucleotides are TGTGCCAGCAGCTTACGCCGGGGGATCGAAGAGACCCAGTACTTC. This translates into CASSLRRGIEETQYF.